This T cell receptor (beta chain) was sequenced for a study of blood T cells in healthy people across ages. On this clonotype itself: The antigen is not known.

The authors ran a second PCR of roughly 6 to 11 cycles using a sample-barcoded 5' primer and a J-beta primer mix. Each single sample gave us at least 2.5 million CDR3-containing paired-end reads. MiXCR was run by TCRdb on the 5' RACE reads, yielding one entry per CDR3 protein. The table records around 320,000 distinct CDR3 sequences, 27% of them present only once. Trimming took off 2 bases at V and 1 base at J, with 9 bases between the two ends. The CDR3 has 15 amino acids. In germline, CDR1 is SEHNR, CDR2 FQNEAQ (reference sequence). Study findings and constraints: Using unsorted PBMCs precluded a conclusive naive versus antigen-experienced comparison.

This clonotype originated in a woman aged 70-85 years in good health. The specimen was blood. The V gene is TRBV7-9, the J gene TRBJ2-1; D is ambiguous. The chain's CDR3 is CASSLSLTSYNEQFF. In DNA, the CDR3 is TGTGCCAGCAGCTTAAGTCTTACATCCTACAATGAGCAGTTCTTC. Full variable domain (rest looked up from reference TRBV7-9 and TRBJ2-1): DTGVSQNPRHKITKRGQNVTFRCDPISEHNRLYWYRQTLGQGPEFLTYFQNEAQLEKSRLLSDRFSAERPKGSFSTLEIQRTEQGDSAMYLCASSLSLTSYNEQFFGPGTRLTVL.